One and the same sample provided the 17 T cell receptor beta chains below, sequenced in a study of OX40 agonist ivuxolimab in advanced cancers. Method: immunoSEQ multiplex PCR; TCRdb's copy keeps in-frame clones and lacks some. The table shows about 63,000 clones, with 75% to 90% occurring only once. The sequencing used CD4+ or CD8+ T cells sorted from blood, collected in a trial of the OX40 agonist ivuxolimab. The receptors originated from an adult with an advanced solid tumor such as melanoma, head and neck, liver or kidney cancer.

The chain recombines TRBV11-2 with TRBJ2-3; TRBD1 matches at 8 bases. The V segment lost 3 bases and the J segment 2 bases; nucleotides outside the gene matches: 7. The V gene's germline CDR1 is SGHAT and CDR2 FQNNGV. The length of the CDR3 is 16 residues. The CDR3, as DNA: TGTGCCAGCAGCTTCCTCAGGGGGCCCTCCACAGATACGCAGTATTTT. Its protein product is CASSFLRGPSTDTQYF. The whole variable domain, remainder taken from reference TRBV11-2 and TRBJ2-3, is EAGVAQSPRYKIIEKRQSVAFWCNPISGHATLYWYQQILGQGPKLLIQFQNNGVVDDSQLPKDRFSAERLKGVDSTLKIQPAKLEDSAVYLCASSFLRGPSTDTQYFGPGTRLTVL.

This chain links TRBV2 with TRBJ1-4; D unresolved. The germline CDR1 and CDR2 sequences are SNHLY and FYNNEI. Trimming took off 4 bases at V and 8 bases at J, with 17 bases between the two ends. This CDR3 contains 15 residues. The CDR3 coding sequence is TGTGCCAGCAGTGTCGGTATGGGCGTTACGGAAAAACTGTTTTTT. Its translation: CASSVGMGVTEKLFF.

The chain has TRBV30 and TRBJ2-1; 7 bases agree with TRBD2. Trimming took 3 bases from V and 0 from J; bases not matched to a gene: 5. The CDR3 extends over 15 amino acids. Per germline, CDR1 GTSNPN and CDR2 SVGIG (reference sequence). In nucleotides, the CDR3 is TGTGCCTGGAGAGAGGGAGGGAGCTCCTACAATGAGCAGTTCTTC. It yields the protein CAWREGGSSYNEQFF.

This chain links TRBV5-4 with TRBJ2-3; 9 bases fit TRBD1. The CDR3 is 14 residues long. J lost 5 bases, V lost 4 bases, and 5 bases had no gene match. The germline CDR1 and CDR2 sequences are SGHNT and YYREEE (reference sequence). The CDR3 here is CASSPQGAKDTQYF. CDR3 sequence (DNA): TGTGCCAGCAGCCCACAGGGGGCAAAAGATACGCAGTATTTT.

This rearrangement joins TRBV2 to TRBJ2-3; 9 nucleotides line up with TRBD2. The CDR3 sequence is 17 residues long. Germline-derived CDR1 and CDR2 are SNHLY and FYNNEI. Unmatched junction bases numbered 12, after V lost 6 bases and J lost 2 bases. Written as DNA, the CDR3 is TGTGCCAGCAGGGCGATGATACTAGCGGGCCTCACAGATACGCAGTATTTT. It encodes CASRAMILAGLTDTQYF.

The V gene is TRBV4-3, the J gene TRBJ2-7; weak D call: TRBD2 (5 bases). The V and J ends lost 0 bases and 0 bases respectively, with 12 bases between them. The length of the CDR3 is 16 residues. Per germline, CDR1 LGHNA and CDR2 YSLEER. The CDR3 DNA sequence: TGCGCCAGCAGCCAAGATACGGGATATAGCTCCTACGAGCAGTACTTC. Translated, it gives CASSQDTGYSSYEQYF.

This clone was recorded once. The V call is TRBV7-9, the J call TRBJ1-4; TRBD1 is a possible D gene (5 bases). V shed 1 base and J shed 10 bases, with 16 bases lying between them. Germline V CDR1 and CDR2: SEHNR, FQNEAQ (reference sequence). The CDR3 covers 15 residues. The CDR3 DNA reads TGTGCCAGCAGCTTAGAACAGGTTTTGACGGGAAAACTGTTTTTT. Translation: CASSLEQVLTGKLFF.

The chain employs TRBV11-2 and TRBJ1-4; the D is unclear. The CDR3 has 17 amino acids. V gave up 1 base and J gave up 4 bases, with 16 bases separating them. CDR1 SGHAT and CDR2 FQNNGV come from the germline V gene. The DNA for the CDR3 is TGTGCCAGCAGCTTAGTGTTCCGCTCCAGACATAATGAAAAACTGTTTTTT. Translating gives CASSLVFRSRHNEKLFF.

In its sample, this clone was seen once. This chain connects TRBV5-4 to TRBJ2-3, with 7 bases identical to TRBD2. CDR3 length: 15 amino acids. Per germline, CDR1 SGHNT and CDR2 YYREEE (reference sequence). J was trimmed by 4 bases and V by 1 base; bases with no gene match: 6. The CDR3 nucleotides read TGTGCCAGCAGCTTGCAGGCGGGAGAGGCAGATACGCAGTATTTT. Encoded protein: CASSLQAGEADTQYF.

This clone was recorded only once. The genes are TRBV11-2 and TRBJ1-2; 8 nucleotides agree with TRBD1. The CDR3 sequence is 13 residues long. V shed 6 bases, J shed 8 bases, and the junction held 8 bases outside the gene matches. Looked up from germline, CDR1 is SGHAT and CDR2 is FQNNGV. CDR3 coding DNA: TGTGCCAGCAGTACGACAGGGGATCAGGGCTACACCTTC. Translating it yields CASSTTGDQGYTF.

This chain connects TRBV10-3 to TRBJ2-5; no clear D. Germline V gene lookup returns CDR1 ENHRY and CDR2 SYGVKD. The CDR3 sequence is 14 residues long. Trimming pared 6 bases from V and 2 bases from J, leaving 13 bases between. CDR3: CAISSLLGQETQYF. Here the CDR3 DNA reads TGTGCCATCAGCTCCCTCCTGGGACAAGAGACCCAGTACTTC.

The chain carries TRBV7-3 and TRBJ2-3; the D is unclear. Trimming left V 5 bases short and J 6 bases short, with 18 bases between. The CDR3 consists of 15 residues. In germline, CDR1 is SGHTA, CDR2 FQGTGA. The CDR3 is CASSLDPLPRDTQYF. The DNA for the CDR3 is TGTGCCAGCAGCCTTGACCCACTCCCTCGGGATACGCAGTATTTT.

The V gene is TRBV9, the J gene TRBJ1-4, with 10 bases matching TRBD1. Trimming cost V 0 bases and J 5 bases; bases outside gene matches: 1. Germline CDR1 SGDLS, CDR2 YYNGEE. The CDR3 is 15 residues long. The CDR3 region has the DNA TGTGCCAGCAGCGTAGGGACAGGGGGGAATGAAAAACTGTTTTTT. As protein: CASSVGTGGNEKLFF. The whole variable domain, filled in from reference TRBV9 and TRBJ1-4, reads DSGVTQTPKHLITATGQRVTLRCSPRSGDLSVYWYQQSLDQGLQFLIQYYNGEERAKGNILERFSAQQFPDLHSELNLSSLELGDSALYFCASSVGTGGNEKLFFGSGTQLSVL.

The chain carries TRBV7-9 and TRBJ1-1; D gene unclear. V lost 0 bases to trimming and J lost 5 bases, with 7 bases between them. The CDR3 has 13 amino acids. Per germline, CDR1 SEHNR and CDR2 FQNEAQ (reference sequence). CDR3 in amino acids: CASSLAPGTEAFF. DNA of the CDR3: TGTGCCAGCAGCTTAGCGCCGGGGACTGAAGCTTTCTTT.

The chain is built from TRBV7-3 and TRBJ1-2; weak D call: TRBD1 (6 bases). The CDR3 spans 15 residues. The V gene's germline CDR1 is SGHTA and CDR2 FQGTGA. V was clipped by 2 bases and J by 6 bases, with 16 bases between them. Here the CDR3 DNA reads TGTGCCAGCAGCTTAGGGCAGGGGTTGATGGATGGCTACACCTTC. Its translation: CASSLGQGLMDGYTF.

The chain employs TRBV28 and TRBJ2-1, with TRBD2 identical over 12 bases. Germline CDR1 MDHEN, CDR2 SYDVKM. The CDR3 loop spans 16 amino acids. V trimming: 4 bases; J trimming: 4 bases; junction bases outside the gene matches: 5. The CDR3 coding sequence is TGTGCCAGCAGTTCCTCGACTAGCGGGGGATACAATGAGCAGTTCTTC. This codes for CASSSSTSGGYNEQFF.

This clone has just one count. This chain connects TRBV5-6 to TRBJ2-5; 8 positions match TRBD1. Trimming at V came to 2 bases and at J to 2 bases, leaving 2 bases not matched to a gene. Germline V lookup: CDR1 SGHDT, CDR2 YYEEEE. CDR3 size: 14 residues. CDR3 nucleotides: TGTGCCAGCAGCTTCAGGACAGGGCAAGAGACCCAGTACTTC. It codes for CASSFRTGQETQYF.